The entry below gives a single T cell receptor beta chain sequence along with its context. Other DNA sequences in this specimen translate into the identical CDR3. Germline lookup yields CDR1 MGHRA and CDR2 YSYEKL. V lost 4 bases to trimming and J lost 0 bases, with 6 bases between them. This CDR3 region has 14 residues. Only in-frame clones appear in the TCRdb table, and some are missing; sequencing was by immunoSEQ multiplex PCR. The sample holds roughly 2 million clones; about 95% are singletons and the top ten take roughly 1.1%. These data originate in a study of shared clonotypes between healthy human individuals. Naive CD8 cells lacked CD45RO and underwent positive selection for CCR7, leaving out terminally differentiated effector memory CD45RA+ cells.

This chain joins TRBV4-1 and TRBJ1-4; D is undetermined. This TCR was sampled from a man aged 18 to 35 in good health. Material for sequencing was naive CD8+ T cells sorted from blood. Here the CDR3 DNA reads TGCGCCAGCAGCCCCGTTGCAACTAATGAAAAACTGTTTTTT. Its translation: CASSPVATNEKLFF.